Shown below are 4 T cell receptor beta chains from a single sample sequenced in a study of somatic mutations in cytotoxic T cells in rheumatoid arthritis. Profiling relied on immunoSEQ multiplex PCR, and the TCRdb table lists in-frame clones only, not all of them. In the table there are approximately 7,000 clones, around 74% of which are singletons. The sequenced material came from CD8+ T cells sorted from blood. The receptor set was obtained from a woman aged 55-70 years in good health.

The chain couples TRBV11-2 to TRBJ1-2; D gene unclear. The CDR3 covers 15 residues. Trimming shortened V by 1 base and J by 1 base, and 10 bases separated the two germline ends. CDR1 and CDR2 (germline): SGHAT, FQNNGV. In DNA, the CDR3 is TGTGCCAGCAGCTTAGGCCCTTTTAGTAACTATGGCTACACCTTC. Protein product: CASSLGPFSNYGYTF.

This clone was recorded a few times. The chain employs TRBV7-9 and TRBJ1-1; D not certain. Per germline, CDR1 SEHNR and CDR2 FQNEAQ (reference sequence). This CDR3 spans 15 amino acids. V was trimmed by 5 bases and J by 5 bases, leaving 18 bases between them. The CDR3 region is CASSPEGAVWTEAFF. The CDR3 region has the DNA TGTGCCAGCAGCCCCGAGGGCGCTGTCTGGACTGAAGCTTTCTTT.

The rearrangement links TRBV5-6 to TRBJ2-7, with D perhaps TRBD2 (6 bases). The germline V gene has CDR1 SGHDT and CDR2 YYEEEE. Trimming removed 2 bases at V and 6 bases at J, with 18 bases between. The CDR3 consists of 15 residues. CDR3 residues: CASSFEPTSRSEQYF. Here the CDR3 DNA reads TGTGCCAGCAGCTTCGAACCGACTAGTAGGAGCGAGCAGTACTTC.

The chain recombines TRBV14 with TRBJ2-7; perhaps TRBD1 as D (6 bases). This CDR3 is 13 amino acids long. V was cut by 3 bases and J by 3 bases, with 9 bases left in between. Germline V gene lookup returns CDR1 SGHDN and CDR2 FVKESK. Here the CDR3 reads CASSHGQFYEQYF. The CDR3 nucleotides read TGTGCCAGCAGCCATGGACAGTTCTACGAGCAGTACTTC.